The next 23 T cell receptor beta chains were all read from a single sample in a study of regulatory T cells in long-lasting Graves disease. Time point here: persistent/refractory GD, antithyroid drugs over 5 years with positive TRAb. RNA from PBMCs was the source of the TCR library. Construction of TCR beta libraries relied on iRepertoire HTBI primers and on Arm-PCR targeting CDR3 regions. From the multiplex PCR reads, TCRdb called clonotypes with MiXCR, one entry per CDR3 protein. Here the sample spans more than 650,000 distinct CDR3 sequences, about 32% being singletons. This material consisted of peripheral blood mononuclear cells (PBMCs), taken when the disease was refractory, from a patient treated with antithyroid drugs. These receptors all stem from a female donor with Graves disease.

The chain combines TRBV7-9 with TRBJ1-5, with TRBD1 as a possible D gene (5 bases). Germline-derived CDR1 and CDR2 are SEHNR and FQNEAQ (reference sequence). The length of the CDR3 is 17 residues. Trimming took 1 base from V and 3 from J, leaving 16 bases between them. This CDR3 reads CASSLGGGSGNNQPQHF. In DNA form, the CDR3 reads TGTGCCAGCAGCTTAGGGGGGGGGTCAGGTAACAATCAGCCCCAGCATTTT.

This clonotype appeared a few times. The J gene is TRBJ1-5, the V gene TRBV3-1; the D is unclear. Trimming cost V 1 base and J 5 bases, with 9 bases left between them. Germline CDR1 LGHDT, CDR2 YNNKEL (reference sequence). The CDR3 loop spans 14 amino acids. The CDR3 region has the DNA TGTGCCAGCAGCCAAGGGTTTATCGATCAGCCCCAGCATTTT. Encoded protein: CASSQGFIDQPQHF.

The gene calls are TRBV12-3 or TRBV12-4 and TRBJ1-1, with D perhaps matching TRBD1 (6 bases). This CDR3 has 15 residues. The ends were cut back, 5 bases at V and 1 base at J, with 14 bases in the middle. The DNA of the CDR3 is TGTGCCAGCAGTCCAACAGGGAGGGCGAACACTGAAGCTTTCTTT. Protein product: CASSPTGRANTEAFF.

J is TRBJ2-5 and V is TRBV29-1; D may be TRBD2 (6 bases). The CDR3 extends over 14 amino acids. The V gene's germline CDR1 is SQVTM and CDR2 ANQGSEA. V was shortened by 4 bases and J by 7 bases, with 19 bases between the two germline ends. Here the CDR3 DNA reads TGCAGCGTTGTCCCGGAGGGGTTGATGGTGACCCAGTACTTC. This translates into CSVVPEGLMVTQYF. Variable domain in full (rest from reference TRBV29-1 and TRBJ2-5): SAVISQKPSRDICQRGTSLTIQCQVDSQVTMMFWYRQQPGQSLTLIATANQGSEATYESGFVIDKFPISRPNLTFSTLTVSNMSPEDSSIYLCSVVPEGLMVTQYFGPGTRLLVL.

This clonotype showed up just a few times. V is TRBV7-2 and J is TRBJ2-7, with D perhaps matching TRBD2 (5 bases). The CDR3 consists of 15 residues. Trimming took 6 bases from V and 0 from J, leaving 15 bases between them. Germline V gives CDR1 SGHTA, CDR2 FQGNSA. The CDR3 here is CASSERSPPSYEQYF. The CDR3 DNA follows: TGTGCCAGCAGTGAGCGGTCTCCCCCCTCCTACGAGCAGTACTTC.

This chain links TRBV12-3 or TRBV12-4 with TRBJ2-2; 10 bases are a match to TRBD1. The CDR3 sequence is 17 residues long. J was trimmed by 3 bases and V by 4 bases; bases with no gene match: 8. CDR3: CASSSPGTGVDTGELFF. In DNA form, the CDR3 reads TGTGCCAGCAGTTCCCCCGGGACAGGGGTTGACACCGGGGAGCTGTTTTTT.

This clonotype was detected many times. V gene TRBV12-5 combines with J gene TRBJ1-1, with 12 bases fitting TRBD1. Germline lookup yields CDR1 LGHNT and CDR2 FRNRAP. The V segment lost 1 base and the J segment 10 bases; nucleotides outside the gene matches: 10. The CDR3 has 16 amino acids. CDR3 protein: CASGLDPGTGGAGAFF. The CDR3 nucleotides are TGTGCTAGTGGTTTGGACCCCGGGACAGGGGGCGCGGGAGCTTTCTTT. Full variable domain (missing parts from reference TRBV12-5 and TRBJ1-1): DARVTQTPRHKVTEMGQEVTMRCQPILGHNTVFWYRQTMMQGLELLAYFRNRAPLDDSGMPKDRFSAEMPDATLATLKIQPSEPRDSAVYFCASGLDPGTGGAGAFFGQGTRLTVV.

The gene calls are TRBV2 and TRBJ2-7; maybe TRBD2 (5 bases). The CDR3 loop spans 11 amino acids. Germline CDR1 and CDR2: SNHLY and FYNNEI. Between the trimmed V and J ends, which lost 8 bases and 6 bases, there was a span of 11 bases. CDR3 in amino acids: CASLGVVEQYF. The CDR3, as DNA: TGTGCCAGCCTGGGAGTGGTCGAGCAGTACTTC.

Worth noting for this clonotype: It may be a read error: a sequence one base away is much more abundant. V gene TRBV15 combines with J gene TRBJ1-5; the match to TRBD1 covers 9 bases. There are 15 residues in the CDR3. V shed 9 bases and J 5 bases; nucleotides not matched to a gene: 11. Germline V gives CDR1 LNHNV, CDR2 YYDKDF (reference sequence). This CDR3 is CATPTRDRAYQPQHF. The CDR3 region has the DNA TGTGCCACACCAACCCGGGACAGGGCGTATCAGCCCCAGCATTTT.

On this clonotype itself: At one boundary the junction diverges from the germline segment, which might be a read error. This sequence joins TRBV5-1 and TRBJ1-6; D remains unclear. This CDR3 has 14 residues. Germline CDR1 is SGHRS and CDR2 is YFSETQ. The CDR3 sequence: CASSLNGYNSPLHF. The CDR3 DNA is TGTGCCAGCAGCTTGAACGGGTACAATTCACCCCTCCACTTT.

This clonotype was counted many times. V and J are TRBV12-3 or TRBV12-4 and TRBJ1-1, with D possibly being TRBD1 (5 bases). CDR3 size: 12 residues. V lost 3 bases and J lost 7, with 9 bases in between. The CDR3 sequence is CASSFGRVEAFF. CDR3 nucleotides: TGTGCCAGCAGTTTCGGCAGGGTTGAAGCTTTCTTT.

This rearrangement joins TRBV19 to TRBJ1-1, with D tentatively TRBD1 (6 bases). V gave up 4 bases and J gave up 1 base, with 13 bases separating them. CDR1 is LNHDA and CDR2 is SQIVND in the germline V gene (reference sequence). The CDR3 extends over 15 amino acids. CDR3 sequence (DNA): TGTGCCAGTAGTAGGATGGGGGGGGCGAACACTGAAGCTTTCTTT. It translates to CASSRMGGANTEAFF. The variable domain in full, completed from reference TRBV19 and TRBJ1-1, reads DGGITQSPKYLFRKEGQNVTLSCEQNLNHDAMYWYRQDPGQGLRLIYYSQIVNDFQKGDIAEGYSVSREKKESFPLTVTSAQKNPTAFYLCASSRMGGANTEAFFGQGTRLTVV.

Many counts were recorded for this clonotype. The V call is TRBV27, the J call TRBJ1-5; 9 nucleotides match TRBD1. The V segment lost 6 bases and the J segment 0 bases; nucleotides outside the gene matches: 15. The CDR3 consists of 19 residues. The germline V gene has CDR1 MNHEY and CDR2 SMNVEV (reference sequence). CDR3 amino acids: CASRPRGGQGRDSNQPQHF. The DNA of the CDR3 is TGTGCCAGCAGGCCCAGGGGGGGACAGGGAAGGGATAGCAATCAGCCCCAGCATTTT.

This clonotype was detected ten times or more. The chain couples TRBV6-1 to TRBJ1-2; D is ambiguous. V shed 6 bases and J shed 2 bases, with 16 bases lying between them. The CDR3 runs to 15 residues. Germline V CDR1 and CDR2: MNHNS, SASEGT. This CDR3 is CASSHTQGNNYGYTF. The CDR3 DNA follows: TGTGCCAGCAGCCACACCCAAGGGAACAACTATGGCTACACCTTC.

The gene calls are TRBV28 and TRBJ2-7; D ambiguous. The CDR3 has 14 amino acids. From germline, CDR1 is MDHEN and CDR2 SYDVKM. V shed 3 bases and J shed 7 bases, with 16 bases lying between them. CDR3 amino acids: CASSFETPGGEQYF. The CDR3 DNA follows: TGTGCCAGCAGTTTCGAGACCCCCGGTGGGGAGCAGTACTTC.

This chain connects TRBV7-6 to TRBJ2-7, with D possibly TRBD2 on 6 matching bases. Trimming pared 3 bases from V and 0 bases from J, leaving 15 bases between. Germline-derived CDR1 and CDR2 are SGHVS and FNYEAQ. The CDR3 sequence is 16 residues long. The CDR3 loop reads CASSLASSDTSYEQYF. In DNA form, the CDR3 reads TGTGCCAGCAGCTTGGCATCTAGCGACACCTCCTACGAGCAGTACTTC.

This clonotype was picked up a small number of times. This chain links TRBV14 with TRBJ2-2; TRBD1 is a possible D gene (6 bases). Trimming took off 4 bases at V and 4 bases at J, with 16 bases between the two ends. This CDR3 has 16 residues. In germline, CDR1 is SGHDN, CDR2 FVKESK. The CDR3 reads CASSRRSRGRTGELFF. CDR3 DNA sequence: TGTGCCAGCAGCCGCCGTTCCAGGGGTCGCACCGGGGAGCTGTTTTTT.

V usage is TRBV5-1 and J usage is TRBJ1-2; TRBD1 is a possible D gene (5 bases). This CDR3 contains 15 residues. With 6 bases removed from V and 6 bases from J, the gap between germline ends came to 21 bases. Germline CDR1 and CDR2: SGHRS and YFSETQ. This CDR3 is CASTISQGRFDGYTF. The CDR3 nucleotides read TGCGCCAGCACCATCTCTCAGGGCCGATTCGATGGCTACACCTTC.

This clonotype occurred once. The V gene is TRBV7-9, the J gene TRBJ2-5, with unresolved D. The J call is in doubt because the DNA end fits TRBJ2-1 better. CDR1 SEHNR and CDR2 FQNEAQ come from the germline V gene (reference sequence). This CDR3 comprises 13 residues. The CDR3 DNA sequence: TGTGCCAGCAGCGGTGCCGCAATAGGTGAGCAGTTCTTC. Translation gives CASSGAAIGEQFF.

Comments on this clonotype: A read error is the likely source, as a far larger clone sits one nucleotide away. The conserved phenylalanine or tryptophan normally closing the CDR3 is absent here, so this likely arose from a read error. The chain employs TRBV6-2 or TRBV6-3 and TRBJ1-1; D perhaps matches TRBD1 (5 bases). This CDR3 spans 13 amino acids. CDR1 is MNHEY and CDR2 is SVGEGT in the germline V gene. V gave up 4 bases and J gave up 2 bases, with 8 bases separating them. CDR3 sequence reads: CASSSQGNTEAFL. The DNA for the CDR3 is TGTGCCAGCAGTTCGCAGGGAAACACTGAAGCTTTCCTT.

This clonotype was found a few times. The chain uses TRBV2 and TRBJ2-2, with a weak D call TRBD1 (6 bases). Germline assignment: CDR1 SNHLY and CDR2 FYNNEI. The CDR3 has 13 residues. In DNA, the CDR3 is TGTGCTTCTCAGGGGACGAACACCGGGGAGCTGTTTTTT. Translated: CASQGTNTGELFF.

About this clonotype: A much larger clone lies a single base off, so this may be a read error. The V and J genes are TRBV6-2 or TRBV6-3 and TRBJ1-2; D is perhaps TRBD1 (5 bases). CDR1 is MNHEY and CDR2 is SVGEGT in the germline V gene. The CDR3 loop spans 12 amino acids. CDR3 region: CAGSVQVYGYTF. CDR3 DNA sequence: TGTGCCGGCAGTGTACAGGTCTATGGCTACACCTTC.

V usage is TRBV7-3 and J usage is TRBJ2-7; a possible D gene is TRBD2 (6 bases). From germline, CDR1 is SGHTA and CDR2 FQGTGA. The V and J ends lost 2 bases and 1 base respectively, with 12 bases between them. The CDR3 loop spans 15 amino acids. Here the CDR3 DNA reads TGTGCCAGCAGCTTAGAGGGCGGGGTGTCCTACGAGCAGTACTTC. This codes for CASSLEGGVSYEQYF.